This T cell receptor beta chain was documented in a study of blood T cell repertoires in COVID-19. At the level of the study: The study drew acute and convalescent COVID-19 samples from the United States, Italy and Spain.

Authors' data handling: It was from reference gene primer amplification that nucleated cell counts were estimated. The repertoire was sequenced with immunoSEQ multiplex PCR; TCRdb's copy has only in-frame clones and lacks some. V and J calls and clone size come straight from that table; D and trimming were deduced from the DNA. The table records 62,000 or so clones, roughly nine tenths of them present only once. The V and J ends lost 2 bases and 3 bases, in that order; junction bases with no gene match: 10. Germline CDR1 is MNHEY and CDR2 is SVGEGT. The CDR3 length is 18 residues. The rearrangement links TRBV6-2 or TRBV6-3 to TRBJ2-4; 10 bases align to TRBD2. The source is a man aged 45 to 65 with acute or convalescent COVID-19. The sequenced sample was peripheral blood. The CDR3 DNA sequence: TGTGCCAGCAGTTACGACCCTCCAGCGGGGGGGATCAAAAACATTCAGTACTTC. It is translated as CASSYDPPAGGIKNIQYF.